This T cell receptor (beta chain) stems from a study of T-cell memory formation after mild COVID-19. Each CDR3 protein gets one entry after TCRdb re-called the 5' RACE reads with MiXCR. The sample shows 470,000 or so distinct CDR3 sequences, around 20% of them seen only once. This clonotype was picked up many times. The clonotype originates from an adult woman who had mild COVID-19 (a few samples of this study predate the infection). Cell type and time point are not known. Material: PBMCs or a T cell subset sorted from them (not recorded which).

The CDR3 region has the DNA TGTGCCAGCAGCTTATCAGCCAGGGGAGGCAGCAATCAGCCCCAGCATTTT. As protein: CASSLSARGGSNQPQHF. V and J are TRBV7-8 and TRBJ1-5, with TRBD1 as a possible D gene (6 bases). Germline V CDR1 and CDR2: SGHVS, FQNEAQ. V was trimmed by 2 bases and J by 1 base, leaving 15 bases between them. The length of the CDR3 is 17 residues.